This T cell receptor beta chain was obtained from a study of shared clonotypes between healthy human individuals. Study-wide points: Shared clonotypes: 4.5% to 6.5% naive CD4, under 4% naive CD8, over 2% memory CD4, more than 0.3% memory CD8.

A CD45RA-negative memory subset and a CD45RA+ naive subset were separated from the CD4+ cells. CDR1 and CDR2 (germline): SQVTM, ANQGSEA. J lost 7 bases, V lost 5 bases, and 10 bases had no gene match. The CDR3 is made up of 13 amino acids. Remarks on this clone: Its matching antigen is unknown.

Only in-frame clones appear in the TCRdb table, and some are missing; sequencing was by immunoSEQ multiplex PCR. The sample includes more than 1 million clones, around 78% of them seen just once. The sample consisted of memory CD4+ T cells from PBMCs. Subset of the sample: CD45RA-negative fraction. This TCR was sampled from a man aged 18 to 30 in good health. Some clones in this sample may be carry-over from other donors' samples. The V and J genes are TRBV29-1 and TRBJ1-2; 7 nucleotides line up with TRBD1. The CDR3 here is CSVSGQFFSGYTF. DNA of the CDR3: TGCAGCGTTTCGGGACAGTTCTTTTCTGGCTACACCTTC.